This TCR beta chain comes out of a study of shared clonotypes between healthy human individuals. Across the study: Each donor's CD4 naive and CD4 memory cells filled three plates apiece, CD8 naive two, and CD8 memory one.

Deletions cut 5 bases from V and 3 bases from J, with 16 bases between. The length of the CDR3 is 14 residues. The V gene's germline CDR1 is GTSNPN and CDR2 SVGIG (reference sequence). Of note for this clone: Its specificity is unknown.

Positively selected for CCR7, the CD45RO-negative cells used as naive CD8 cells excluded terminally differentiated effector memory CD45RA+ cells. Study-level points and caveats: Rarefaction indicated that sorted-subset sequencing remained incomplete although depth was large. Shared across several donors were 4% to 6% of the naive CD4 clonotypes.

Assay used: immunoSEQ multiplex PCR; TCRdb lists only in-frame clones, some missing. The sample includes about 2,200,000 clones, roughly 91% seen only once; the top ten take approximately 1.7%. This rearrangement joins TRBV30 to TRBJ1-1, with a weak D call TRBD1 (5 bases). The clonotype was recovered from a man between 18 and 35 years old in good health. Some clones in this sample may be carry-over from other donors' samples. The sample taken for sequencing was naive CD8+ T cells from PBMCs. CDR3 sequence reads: CAWSPGTDYTEAFF. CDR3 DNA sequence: TGTGCCTGGTCCCCCGGGACCGACTACACTGAAGCTTTCTTT.